One sample yielded the 26 T cell receptor beta chains listed below, sequenced in a study of monozygotic twins with inflammatory bowel disease. TCRdb re-called the 5' RACE reads and catalogs CDR3 proteins one per entry, DNA excluded. In all, the sample yields 210,000 or so distinct CDR3 sequences. Sequenced sample: blood. All receptors derive from a human donor with ulcerative colitis or Crohn's disease, or a healthy co-twin of an affected twin (not recorded which).

The chain links TRBV11-2 to TRBJ2-1; the TCRdb D gene call, TRBD2, has no DNA to confirm it. Germline V CDR1 and CDR2: SGHAT, FQNNGV. This CDR3 comprises 13 residues. This CDR3 is CASRLGGIDGQFF. Full variable domain (missing parts from reference TRBV11-2 and TRBJ2-1): EAGVAQSPRYKIIEKRQSVAFWCNPISGHATLYWYQQILGQGPKLLIQFQNNGVVDDSQLPKDRFSAERLKGVDSTLKIQPAKLEDSAVYLCASRLGGIDGQFFGPGTRLTVL.

The rearrangement links TRBV3-1 to TRBJ2-2. Germline V gene sequence: CDR1 LGHDT, CDR2 YNNKEL (reference sequence). The CDR3 is 16 amino acids. The chain's CDR3 is CASSQDWVGTTGELFF.

The rearrangement links TRBV7-8 to TRBJ2-7; TCRdb lists TRBD2, though no DNA is available to test this call. The CDR3 spans 15 residues. Per germline, CDR1 SGHVS and CDR2 FQNEAQ. CDR3 loop: CASSLESPVAHEQYF.

The V and J genes are TRBV20-1 and TRBJ1-2. Germline lookup yields CDR1 DFQATT and CDR2 SNEGSKA (reference sequence). This CDR3 is built from 11 residues. The CDR3 reads CSANYEYGYTF.

This chain joins TRBV5-1 and TRBJ2-6; the TCRdb call, TRBD2, lacks DNA for checking. Per the germline V gene, CDR1 is SGHRS and CDR2 is YFSETQ. The CDR3 extends over 20 amino acids. The CDR3 reads CASSFNLAGAIGSGANVLTF.

The rearrangement joins TRBV29-1 to TRBJ1-1. Germline assignment: CDR1 SQVTM and CDR2 ANQGSEA. The CDR3 has 13 residues. The CDR3: CSVFSGIVPEAFF. Full variable domain (remainder filled in from reference TRBV29-1 and TRBJ1-1): SAVISQKPSRDICQRGTSLTIQCQVDSQVTMMFWYRQQPGQSLTLIATANQGSEATYESGFVIDKFPISRPNLTFSTLTVSNMSPEDSSIYLCSVFSGIVPEAFFGQGTRLTVV.

The rearrangement joins TRBV2 to TRBJ2-1. The CDR3 has 14 amino acids. Germline CDR1 SNHLY, CDR2 FYNNEI. CDR3 region: CASSEANTQPEQFF. The full variable domain, its missing parts supplied by reference TRBV2 and TRBJ2-1, is EPEVTQTPSHQVTQMGQEVILRCVPISNHLYFYWYRQILGQKVEFLVSFYNNEISEKSEIFDDQFSVERPDGSNFTLKIRSTKLEDSAMYFCASSEANTQPEQFFGPGTRLTVL.

This rearrangement joins TRBV4-1 to TRBJ1-3; the D call of TRBD1 rests on TCRdb alone, since no DNA is present to check it. Per germline, CDR1 MGHRA and CDR2 YSYEKL. This CDR3 comprises 18 residues. The CDR3 protein is CASSQEHKQVGAGNTIYF.

The chain links TRBV18 to TRBJ2-5; TCRdb picks TRBD2, but there is no DNA to check that call. The CDR3 contains 15 residues. Germline CDR1 KGHSH, CDR2 LQKENI. CDR3 region: CASSPYQRGGETQYF. The variable domain in full, with the rest retrieved from reference TRBV18 and TRBJ2-5, is NAGVMQNPRHLVRRRGQEARLRCSPMKGHSHVYWYRQLPEEGLKFMVYLQKENIIDESGMPKERFSAEFPKEGPSILRIQQVVRGDSAAYFCASSPYQRGGETQYFGPGTRLLVL.

The chain couples TRBV4-2 to TRBJ1-4. The CDR3 is 13 residues long. Germline V gives CDR1 LGHNA, CDR2 YNFKEQ. CDR3 residues: CASSQVTRKKLFF.

The CDR3 spells CASSLEWGDSNQPQHF. The rearrangement joins TRBV7-2 to TRBJ1-5; without DNA, the TCRdb call of TRBD1 cannot be checked. The CDR3 extends over 16 amino acids. CDR1 SGHTA and CDR2 FQGNSA come from the germline V gene. Combining the CDR3 with reference TRBV7-2 and TRBJ1-5 gives the whole variable domain GAGVSQSPSNKVTEKGKDVELRCDPISGHTALYWYRQSLGQGLEFLIYFQGNSAPDKSGLPSDRFSAERTGGSVSTLTIQRTQQEDSAVYLCASSLEWGDSNQPQHFGDGTRLSIL.

CDR3 residues: CAAVGDTEAFF. The chain joins TRBV6-5 to TRBJ1-1. CDR3 size: 11 residues. CDR1 and CDR2 from the germline V gene are MNHEY and SVGAGI.

This chain links TRBV18 with TRBJ1-5. Germline lookup yields CDR1 KGHSH and CDR2 LQKENI. The length of the CDR3 is 14 residues. CDR3 residues: CASSPDSAYQPQHF.

The chain uses TRBV20-1 and TRBJ1-1; TCRdb lists TRBD1, though no DNA is available to test this call. The CDR3 has 13 amino acids. Germline V gene sequence: CDR1 DFQATT, CDR2 SNEGSKA (reference sequence). CDR3 in amino acids: CSANRDMNTEAFF.

The rearrangement uses TRBV11-3 and TRBJ2-1; the TCRdb D gene call, TRBD1, has no DNA to confirm it. There are 15 residues in the CDR3. Germline lookup yields CDR1 SGHNT and CDR2 YENEEA. CDR3 region: CASSWGGGTYNEQFF. Filled out from reference TRBV11-3 and TRBJ2-1, the complete variable domain reads EAGVVQSPRYKIIEKKQPVAFWCNPISGHNTLYWYLQNLGQGPELLIRYENEEAVDDSQLPKDRFSAERLKGVDSTLKIQPAELGDSAVYLCASSWGGGTYNEQFFGPGTRLTVL.

The gene calls are TRBV7-6 and TRBJ2-7; TCRdb indicates TRBD2, and absent DNA this call remains unverified. Germline V CDR1 and CDR2: SGHVS, FNYEAQ. This CDR3 region has 19 residues. CDR3 sequence reads: CASSLGVSGTSGMGDEQYF.

The gene calls are TRBV9 and TRBJ2-3; no DNA is available, so the TRBD2 call from TCRdb remains unchecked. This CDR3 region has 16 residues. In germline, CDR1 is SGDLS, CDR2 YYNGEE. The CDR3 loop is CASSDPPAELTDTQYF.

The rearrangement uses TRBV29-1 and TRBJ2-2; TCRdb names TRBD1, which stays unverified in the absence of DNA. The CDR3 loop spans 14 amino acids. The germline gives CDR1 SQVTM, CDR2 ANQGSEA. CDR3: CSVTGTAPTGELFF.

The CDR3 sequence: CASRTGPEAFF. This rearrangement joins TRBV27 to TRBJ1-1; the D call from TCRdb, TRBD1, cannot be confirmed without DNA. The CDR3 has 11 residues. In germline, CDR1 is MNHEY, CDR2 SMNVEV (reference sequence).

V is TRBV20-1 and J is TRBJ1-2; TCRdb selects TRBD1, and the lack of DNA leaves this call unchecked. CDR1 is DFQATT and CDR2 is SNEGSKA in the germline V gene (reference sequence). The CDR3 is 15 amino acids. CDR3 residues: CSARGRTGGAYGYTF.

This sequence joins TRBV15 and TRBJ1-1. Germline CDR1 LNHNV, CDR2 YYDKDF (reference sequence). The CDR3 extends over 13 amino acids. CDR3 loop: CATSSDSGGEAFF.

The chain is built from TRBV6-2 or TRBV6-3 and TRBJ2-1; TCRdb designates TRBD2, a call that cannot be tested without DNA. This CDR3 contains 14 residues. Germline values: CDR1 MNHEY, CDR2 SVGEGT. This chain's CDR3 is CASNPGGSWNEQFF.

This chain's CDR3 is CAWSVGGGTGELFF. V is TRBV30 and J is TRBJ2-2; absent DNA, TCRdb's TRBD2 call cannot be checked. The CDR3 has 14 residues. The V gene's germline CDR1 is GTSNPN and CDR2 SVGIG (reference sequence).

This rearrangement joins TRBV19 to TRBJ2-7; TCRdb gives TRBD1 as the D gene, but with no DNA this cannot be confirmed. The CDR3 runs 13 residues. Looked up from germline, CDR1 is LNHDA and CDR2 is SQIVND (reference sequence). The CDR3 spells CASSIGARGEQYF.

The rearrangement links TRBV5-1 to TRBJ2-7; the TCRdb D gene call, TRBD2, has no DNA to confirm it. Per the germline V gene, CDR1 is SGHRS and CDR2 is YFSETQ. The CDR3 totals 15 residues. CDR3 loop: CASSFELAGAYEQYF.

This chain joins TRBV2 and TRBJ2-1. From germline, CDR1 is SNHLY and CDR2 FYNNEI. The CDR3 extends over 13 amino acids. The CDR3: CASSERTYNEQFF. The complete variable domain, with remaining parts taken from reference TRBV2 and TRBJ2-1, reads EPEVTQTPSHQVTQMGQEVILRCVPISNHLYFYWYRQILGQKVEFLVSFYNNEISEKSEIFDDQFSVERPDGSNFTLKIRSTKLEDSAMYFCASSERTYNEQFFGPGTRLTVL.